What follows is one T cell receptor beta chain and its context. Its target is not known. The V and J ends lost 8 bases and 4 bases respectively, with 14 bases between them. Germline V gene data show CDR1 as MNHEY and CDR2 as SVGAGI. This CDR3 has 13 residues. Treatment denoted: some 19 received Ad26.COV2.S at low or high dose, single or two shots; several received placebo; per-sample allocation not given. It was on day 63 after the first vaccine or placebo injection that samples were taken. Within Boston, the person who donated was an adult of 18-55 years. Ad26 vector vaccine expressed Wuhan-strain SARS-CoV-2 spike. The data derive from a study of Ad26.COV2.S vaccination and SARS-CoV-2 variants. The method was immunoSEQ multiplex PCR; TCRdb's version includes in-frame clones alone and lacks a portion of them. The data hold some 410,000 clones, with roughly 90% observed a single time. Notes on the study in general: Estimates derived from TCR breadth and depth analyses may have underestimated total T cell responses.

The V call is TRBV6-5, the J call TRBJ1-2, with D maybe TRBD1 (5 bases). This TCR derives from a person aged 18-60 years who received the Ad26.COV2.S COVID-19 vaccine or a placebo. The material sequenced was peripheral blood, taken in a trial of Ad26.COV2.S vaccine versus placebo. In nucleotides, the CDR3 is TGTGCCAGCGGGGCGGGGGAACCCTATGGCTACACCTTC. Its protein product is CASGAGEPYGYTF.